Below, 20 T cell receptor beta chains from the same sample are listed, as sequenced in a study of regulatory T cells in long-lasting Graves disease (dated by TCRdb to the early 2020s). Library generation was performed with multiplex PCR. TCRdb shows the sequencer as Illumina HiSeq 4000. To build TCR beta libraries, CDR3 regions were amplified by Arm-PCR using iRepertoire HTBI primers. Clones were called with MiXCR by TCRdb after fastp trimmed the public reads at Q25, and only in-frame beta chains were retained. Every entry covers one CDR3 protein and lists the most common genes and DNA from its rows. The sample table records about 340,000 distinct CDR3 sequences; roughly a fifth of these occur just once. The ten largest clonotypes hold around 30% of the sample. The time point label on this specimen signifies: persistent/refractory GD, antithyroid drugs over 5 years with positive TRAb. RNA was extracted from PBMCs in TRIzol for both TCR sequencing and RNA sequencing.

This material consisted of peripheral blood mononuclear cells (PBMCs), taken when the disease was refractory, from a patient treated with antithyroid drugs. These receptor sequences come from a female donor with Graves disease.

V and J are TRBV19 and TRBJ2-1, with 7 positions matching TRBD2. V was clipped by 6 bases and J by 3 bases; unmatched bases: 5. Germline CDR1 and CDR2: LNHDA and SQIVND (reference sequence). The CDR3 totals 14 residues. This CDR3 reads CASRTRDYYNEQFF. CDR3 coding DNA: TGTGCCAGTAGGACTCGGGACTACTACAATGAGCAGTTCTTC.

At least ten counts were recorded for this clonotype. V gene TRBV6-2 or TRBV6-3 combines with J gene TRBJ1-1; D is undetermined. CDR3 length: 12 amino acids. V dropped 5 bases and J dropped 7 bases, with 11 bases sitting between them. Germline CDR1 is MNHEY and CDR2 is SVGEGT. CDR3 sequence reads: CASSGEEIEAFF. The DNA for the CDR3 is TGTGCCAGCAGTGGGGAAGAGATTGAAGCTTTCTTT.

The CDR3 DNA is TGCAGTGCCCCTAATGGGGGGCGGGAGGACTACTACGAGCAGTACTTC. Translated, it gives CSAPNGGREDYYEQYF. The chain carries TRBV20-1 and TRBJ2-7, with 8 positions matching TRBD2. J gave up 3 bases and V 6 bases, and 16 bases lay outside the gene matches. Germline-derived CDR1 and CDR2 are DFQATT and SNEGSKA (reference sequence). There are 16 residues in the CDR3.

The J gene is TRBJ1-1, the V gene TRBV4-1, with D possibly TRBD1 on 6 matching bases. The CDR3 has 17 residues. CDR1 and CDR2 (germline): MGHRA, YSYEKL. V was pared by 4 bases and J by 0 bases, with 18 bases between. CDR3 amino acids: CASSLLGGRPMNTEAFF. CDR3 DNA: TGCGCCAGCAGCCTACTCGGGGGGCGGCCCATGAACACTGAAGCTTTCTTT.

A few counts support this clonotype. The V call is TRBV6-2 or TRBV6-3, the J call TRBJ1-6; 7 bases match TRBD1. The CDR3 sequence is 14 residues long. The germline gives CDR1 MNHEY, CDR2 SVGEGT. V lost 8 bases to trimming and J lost 8 bases; unmatched junction nucleotides: 9. The CDR3 DNA reads TGTGCCAGCTCACCCGGGACAGACTATTCACCCCTCCACTTT. Its translation: CASSPGTDYSPLHF.

The rearrangement links TRBV7-9 to TRBJ2-7; 15 positions agree with TRBD2. V trimming: 5 bases; J trimming: 9 bases; junction bases outside the gene matches: 5. Germline V gene lookup returns CDR1 SEHNR and CDR2 FQNEAQ (reference sequence). The CDR3 totals 14 residues. CDR3 sequence (DNA): TGTGCCAGCAGCCAGGGACTAGCGGGGGGTACGCAGTACTTC. Amino acid sequence: CASSQGLAGGTQYF.

This clonotype was found many times. V usage is TRBV6-5 and J usage is TRBJ1-5; D gene uncertain. V was clipped by 0 bases and J by 4 bases, with 4 bases between them. The CDR3 totals 13 residues. Germline CDR1 MNHEY, CDR2 SVGAGI. This CDR3 is CASSYSSNQPQHF. CDR3 bases: TGTGCCAGCAGTTACTCCAGTAATCAGCCCCAGCATTTT.

This clonotype occurred a few times. The chain links TRBV11-2 to TRBJ2-7, with a tentative D call TRBD2 (6 bases). This CDR3 region has 17 residues. Trimming took off 5 bases at V and 2 bases at J, with 22 bases between the two ends. CDR1 and CDR2 from the germline V gene are SGHAT and FQNNGV. The CDR3 bases are TGTGCCAGCAGCCGAACCCGTGTGGGAGGACACACCTACGAGCAGTACTTC. Translating gives CASSRTRVGGHTYEQYF. The full variable domain, with the rest looked up from reference TRBV11-2 and TRBJ2-7, is EAGVAQSPRYKIIEKRQSVAFWCNPISGHATLYWYQQILGQGPKLLIQFQNNGVVDDSQLPKDRFSAERLKGVDSTLKIQPAKLEDSAVYLCASSRTRVGGHTYEQYFGPGTRLTVT.

The sample holds many counts of this clonotype. This chain links TRBV6-1 with TRBJ1-1; D gene unclear. CDR3 size: 14 residues. V was shortened by 7 bases and J by 5 bases, with 17 bases between the two germline ends. Germline V gene lookup returns CDR1 MNHNS and CDR2 SASEGT. The CDR3 protein is CASTPRVGETEAFF. The CDR3 region has the DNA TGTGCCAGCACCCCCCGGGTGGGAGAAACTGAAGCTTTCTTT.

V gene TRBV6-2 or TRBV6-3 combines with J gene TRBJ2-7; 7 bases agree with TRBD1. Germline V gene data show CDR1 as MNHEY and CDR2 as SVGEGT. CDR3 size: 14 residues. J was trimmed by 2 bases and V by 0 bases; bases with no gene match: 1. The CDR3 region has the DNA TGTGCCAGCAGTTACTCACAGGGGACCTACGAGCAGTACTTC. As protein: CASSYSQGTYEQYF.

The J gene is TRBJ2-7, the V gene TRBV10-2, with D hard to call. CDR3 length: 14 amino acids. CDR1 WSHSY and CDR2 SAAADI come from the germline V gene. Trimming took off 2 bases at V and 3 bases at J, with 11 bases between the two ends. The CDR3 loop reads CASSEAGGDYEQYF. The CDR3, as DNA: TGCGCCAGCAGTGAGGCAGGTGGGGACTACGAGCAGTACTTC.

This clonotype was seen at least ten times. The V call is TRBV6-1, the J call TRBJ1-1; unclear D gene. The CDR3 has 14 amino acids. V lost 5 bases and J lost 0, with 10 bases in between. CDR1 is MNHNS, CDR2 SASEGT, per germline. Written as DNA, the CDR3 is TGTGCCAGCAGTAGGCACAGAATGAACACTGAAGCTTTCTTT. Translated, it gives CASSRHRMNTEAFF.

This clonotype was seen at least ten times. The chain recombines TRBV5-1 with TRBJ1-1; 8 nucleotides agree with TRBD1. There are 14 residues in the CDR3. Germline values: CDR1 SGHRS, CDR2 YFSETQ. The V gene end was trimmed by 4 bases and the J gene end by 1 base; junction bases not matched to a gene: 3. CDR3 amino acids: CASSRTGTNTEAFF. CDR3 coding DNA: TGCGCCAGCAGCCGGACAGGGACGAACACTGAAGCTTTCTTT.

In this sample, this clonotype turned up many times. V usage is TRBV2 and J usage is TRBJ1-5; no definite D call. This CDR3 region has 15 residues. Trimming removed 2 bases at V and 0 bases at J, with 8 bases between. Germline V lookup: CDR1 SNHLY, CDR2 FYNNEI. CDR3 amino acids: CASSELRSSNQPQHF. CDR3 DNA sequence: TGTGCCAGCAGTGAACTAAGGTCTAGCAATCAGCCCCAGCATTTT.

This clonotype showed up many times. The chain couples TRBV28 to TRBJ2-5; no clear D gene. The CDR3 extends over 10 amino acids. With 5 bases removed from V and 8 bases from J, the gap between germline ends came to 6 bases. Germline CDR1 MDHEN, CDR2 SYDVKM. This CDR3 reads CASSRNTQYF. CDR3 nucleotide sequence: TGTGCCAGCAGTCGGAATACCCAGTACTTC. Variable domain in full (rest from reference TRBV28 and TRBJ2-5): DVKVTQSSRYLVKRTGEKVFLECVQDMDHENMFWYRQDPGLGLRLIYFSYDVKMKEKGDIPEGYSVSREKKERFSLILESASTNQTSMYLCASSRNTQYFGPGTRLLVL.

The chain carries TRBV6-2 or TRBV6-3 and TRBJ2-7, with 7 nucleotides matching TRBD1. Germline CDR1 is MNHEY and CDR2 is SVGEGT. The CDR3 has 13 amino acids. V lost 8 bases to trimming and J lost 0 bases; unmatched junction nucleotides: 4. CDR3 loop: CASARDSSYEQYF. The CDR3 DNA reads TGTGCCAGCGCCCGGGACAGCTCCTACGAGCAGTACTTC.

CDR3: CASRTGTGSVEQYF. Written as DNA, the CDR3 is TGTGCCAGCAGAACCGGGACAGGGTCGGTGGAGCAGTACTTC. The chain recombines TRBV6-1 with TRBJ2-7; TRBD1 matches 9 bases. Germline CDR1 and CDR2: MNHNS and SASEGT. The junction had 10 bases not matched to a gene; V was cut back by 6 bases and J by 7 bases. The CDR3 has 14 amino acids.

CDR3 bases: TGTGCCAGCAGCCAACAGGACATAGCCAAAAACATTCAGTACTTC. It translates to CASSQQDIAKNIQYF. The V gene is TRBV3-1, the J gene TRBJ2-4; possibly TRBD1 for D (5 bases). This CDR3 is built from 15 residues. Germline V lookup: CDR1 LGHDT, CDR2 YNNKEL (reference sequence). Between the trimmed V and J ends, which lost 2 bases and 0 bases, there was a span of 8 bases. The full variable domain, rest sourced from reference TRBV3-1 and TRBJ2-4, is DTAVSQTPKYLVTQMGNDKSIKCEQNLGHDTMYWYKQDSKKFLKIMFSYNNKELIINETVPNRFSPKSPDKAHLNLHINSLELGDSAVYFCASSQQDIAKNIQYFGAGTRLSVL.

This clonotype was seen repeatedly, ten times or more. The rearrangement links TRBV20-1 to TRBJ1-2, with a weak D call TRBD1 (5 bases). V was cut by 5 bases and J by 0 bases, with 19 bases left in between. Germline CDR1 DFQATT, CDR2 SNEGSKA (reference sequence). The CDR3 has 16 residues. CDR3 bases: TGCAGTGCTTCTGGTGAGATCGTAGGGGCTAACTATGGCTACACCTTC. Amino acids: CSASGEIVGANYGYTF.

This clonotype was seen at least ten times. This chain connects TRBV27 to TRBJ1-1, with D perhaps TRBD1 (5 bases). Trimming took 0 bases from V and 0 from J, leaving 11 bases between them. This CDR3 comprises 16 residues. Germline V lookup: CDR1 MNHEY, CDR2 SMNVEV (reference sequence). CDR3 DNA: TGTGCCAGCAGTTTATCTGGTGGGGGTTTGAACACTGAAGCTTTCTTT. Amino acids: CASSLSGGGLNTEAFF.